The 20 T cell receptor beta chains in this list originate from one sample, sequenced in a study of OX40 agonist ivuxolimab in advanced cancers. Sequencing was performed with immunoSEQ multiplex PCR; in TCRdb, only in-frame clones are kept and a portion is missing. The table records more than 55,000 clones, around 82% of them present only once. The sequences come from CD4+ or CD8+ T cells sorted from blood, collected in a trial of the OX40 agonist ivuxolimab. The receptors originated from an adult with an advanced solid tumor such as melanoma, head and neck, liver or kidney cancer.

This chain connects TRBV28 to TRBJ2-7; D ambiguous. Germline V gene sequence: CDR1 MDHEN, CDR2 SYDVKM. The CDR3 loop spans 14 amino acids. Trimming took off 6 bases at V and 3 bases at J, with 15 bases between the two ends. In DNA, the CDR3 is TGTGCCAGCAGCCGAATTGCCCGGTACTACGAGCAGTACTTC. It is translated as CASSRIARYYEQYF.

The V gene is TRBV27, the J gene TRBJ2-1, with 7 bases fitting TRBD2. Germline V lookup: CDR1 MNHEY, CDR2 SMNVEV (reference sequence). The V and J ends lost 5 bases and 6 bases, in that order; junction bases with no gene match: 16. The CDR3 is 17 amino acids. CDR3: CASSDRTSFLSFNEQFF. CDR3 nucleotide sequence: TGTGCCAGCAGTGACCGGACTAGTTTCTTGTCATTCAATGAGCAGTTCTTC.

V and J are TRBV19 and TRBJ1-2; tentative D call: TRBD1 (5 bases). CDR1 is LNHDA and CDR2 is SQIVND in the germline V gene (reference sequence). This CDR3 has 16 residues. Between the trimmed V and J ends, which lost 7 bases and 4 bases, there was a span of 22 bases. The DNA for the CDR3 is TGTGCCAGTACCCGGGAGGGGTATACCCTACCCTATGGCTACACCTTC. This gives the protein CASTREGYTLPYGYTF.

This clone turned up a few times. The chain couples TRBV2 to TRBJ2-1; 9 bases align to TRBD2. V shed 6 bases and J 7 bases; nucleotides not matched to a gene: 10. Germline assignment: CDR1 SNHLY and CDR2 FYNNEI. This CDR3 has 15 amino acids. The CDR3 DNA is TGTGCCAGCAGGGGAACTAGCGGGTCCTGGAATGAGCAGTTCTTC. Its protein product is CASRGTSGSWNEQFF. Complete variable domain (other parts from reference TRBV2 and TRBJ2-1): EPEVTQTPSHQVTQMGQEVILRCVPISNHLYFYWYRQILGQKVEFLVSFYNNEISEKSEIFDDQFSVERPDGSNFTLKIRSTKLEDSAMYFCASRGTSGSWNEQFFGPGTRLTVL.

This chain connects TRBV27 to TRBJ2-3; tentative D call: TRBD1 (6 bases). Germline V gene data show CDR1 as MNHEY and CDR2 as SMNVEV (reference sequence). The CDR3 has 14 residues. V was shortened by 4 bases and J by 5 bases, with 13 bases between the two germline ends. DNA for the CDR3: TGTGCCAGCAGTTGGCGCAGGGGTGGAGATACGCAGTATTTT. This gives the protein CASSWRRGGDTQYF.

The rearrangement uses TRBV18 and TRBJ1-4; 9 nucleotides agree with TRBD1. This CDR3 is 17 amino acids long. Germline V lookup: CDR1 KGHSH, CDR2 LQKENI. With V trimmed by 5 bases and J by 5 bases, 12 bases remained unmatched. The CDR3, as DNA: TGTGCCAGCTCATCACGTTCGGGACAGGGCCACAATGAAAAACTGTTTTTT. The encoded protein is CASSSRSGQGHNEKLFF.

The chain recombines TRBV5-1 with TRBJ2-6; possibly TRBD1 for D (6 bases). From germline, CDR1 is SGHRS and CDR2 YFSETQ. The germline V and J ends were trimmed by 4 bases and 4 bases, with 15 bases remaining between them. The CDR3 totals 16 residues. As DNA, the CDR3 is TGCGCCAGCAGCCGGGTGGGACAATCAGGGGCCAACGTCCTGACTTTC. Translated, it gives CASSRVGQSGANVLTF. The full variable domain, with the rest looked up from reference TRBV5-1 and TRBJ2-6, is KAGVTQTPRYLIKTRGQQVTLSCSPISGHRSVSWYQQTPGQGLQFLFEYFSETQRNKGNFPGRFSGRQFSNSRSEMNVSTLELGDSALYLCASSRVGQSGANVLTFGAGSRLTVL.

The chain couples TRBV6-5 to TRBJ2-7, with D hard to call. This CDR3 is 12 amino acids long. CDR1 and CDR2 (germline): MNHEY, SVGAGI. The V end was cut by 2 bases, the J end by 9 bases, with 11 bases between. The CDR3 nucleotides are TGTGCCAGCAGTTACAGGTCGGGCGTGCAGTACTTC. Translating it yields CASSYRSGVQYF.

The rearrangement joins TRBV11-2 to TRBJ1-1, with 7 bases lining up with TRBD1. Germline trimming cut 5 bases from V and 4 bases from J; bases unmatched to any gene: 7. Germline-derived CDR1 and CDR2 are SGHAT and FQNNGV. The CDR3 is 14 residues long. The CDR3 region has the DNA TGTGCCAGCAGCGCACAGGGGAGGGGCACTGAAGCTTTCTTT. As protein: CASSAQGRGTEAFF.

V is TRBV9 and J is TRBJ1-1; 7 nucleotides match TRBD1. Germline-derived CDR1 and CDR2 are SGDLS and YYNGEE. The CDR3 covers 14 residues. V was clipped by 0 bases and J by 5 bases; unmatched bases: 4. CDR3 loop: CASSVAGGGTEAFF. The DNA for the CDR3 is TGTGCCAGCAGCGTAGCAGGGGGAGGGACTGAAGCTTTCTTT.

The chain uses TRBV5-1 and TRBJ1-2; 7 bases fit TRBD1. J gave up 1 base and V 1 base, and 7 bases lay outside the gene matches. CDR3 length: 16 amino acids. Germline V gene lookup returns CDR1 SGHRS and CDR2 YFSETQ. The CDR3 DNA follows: TGCGCCAGCAGCTTGTATCCGGGACAGATTAACTATGGCTACACCTTC. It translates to CASSLYPGQINYGYTF.

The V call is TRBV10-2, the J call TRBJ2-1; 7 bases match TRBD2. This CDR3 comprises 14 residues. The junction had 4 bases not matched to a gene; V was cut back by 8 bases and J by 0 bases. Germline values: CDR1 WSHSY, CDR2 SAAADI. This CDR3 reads CASYERGSYNEQFF. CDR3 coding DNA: TGCGCCAGCTACGAGCGGGGCTCCTACAATGAGCAGTTCTTC.

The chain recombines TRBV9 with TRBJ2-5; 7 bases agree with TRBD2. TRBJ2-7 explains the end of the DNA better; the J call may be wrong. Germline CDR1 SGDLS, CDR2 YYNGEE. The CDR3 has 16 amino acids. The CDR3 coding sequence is TGTGCCAGCAGCGTGACTGGCGGGAGTTCCCTCCACGAGCAGTACTTC. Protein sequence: CASSVTGGSSLHEQYF.

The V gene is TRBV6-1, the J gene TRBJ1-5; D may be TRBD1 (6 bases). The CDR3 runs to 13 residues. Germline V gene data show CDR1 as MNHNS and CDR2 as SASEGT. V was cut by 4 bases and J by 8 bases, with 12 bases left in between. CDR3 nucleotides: TGTGCCAGCAGTGCGCGGGGGCGGGAGCCCCAGCATTTT. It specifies CASSARGREPQHF.

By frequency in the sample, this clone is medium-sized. CDR3 residues: CASSAGLVVETQYF. The CDR3 DNA follows: TGTGCCAGCAGCGCGGGACTAGTGGTGGAGACCCAGTACTTC. The chain is built from TRBV5-6 and TRBJ2-5; 8 bases map to TRBD2. Germline V gene sequence: CDR1 SGHDT, CDR2 YYEEEE. This CDR3 spans 14 amino acids. Unmatched junction bases numbered 7, after V lost 4 bases and J lost 5 bases.

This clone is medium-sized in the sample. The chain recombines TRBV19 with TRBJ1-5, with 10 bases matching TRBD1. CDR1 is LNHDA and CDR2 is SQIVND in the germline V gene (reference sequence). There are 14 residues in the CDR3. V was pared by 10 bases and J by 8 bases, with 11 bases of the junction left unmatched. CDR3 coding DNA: TGTGCCACCGCGGACAGGGGGGAGGGGAAGCCCCAGCATTTT. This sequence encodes CATADRGEGKPQHF.

CDR3 region: CSVPGQDTDTQYF. The CDR3 DNA follows: TGCAGCGTTCCGGGACAGGACACAGATACGCAGTATTTT. V usage is TRBV29-1 and J usage is TRBJ2-3; TRBD1 matches 8 bases. Trimming cost V 5 bases and J 2 bases; bases outside gene matches: 3. The CDR3 runs to 13 residues. Germline assignment: CDR1 SQVTM and CDR2 ANQGSEA.

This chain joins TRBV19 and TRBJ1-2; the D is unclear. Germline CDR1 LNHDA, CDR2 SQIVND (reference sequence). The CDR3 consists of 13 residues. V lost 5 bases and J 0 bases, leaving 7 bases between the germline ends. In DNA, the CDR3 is TGTGCCAGTAGTGTTCAAGCTAACTATGGCTACACCTTC. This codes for CASSVQANYGYTF. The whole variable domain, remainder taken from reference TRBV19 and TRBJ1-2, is DGGITQSPKYLFRKEGQNVTLSCEQNLNHDAMYWYRQDPGQGLRLIYYSQIVNDFQKGDIAEGYSVSREKKESFPLTVTSAQKNPTAFYLCASSVQANYGYTFGSGTRLTVV.

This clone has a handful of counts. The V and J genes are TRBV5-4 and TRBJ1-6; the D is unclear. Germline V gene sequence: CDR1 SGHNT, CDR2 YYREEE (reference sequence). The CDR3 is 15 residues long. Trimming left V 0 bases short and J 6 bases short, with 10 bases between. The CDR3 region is CASSLEDQTNSPLHF. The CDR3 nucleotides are TGTGCCAGCAGCTTGGAGGACCAGACTAATTCACCCCTCCACTTT.

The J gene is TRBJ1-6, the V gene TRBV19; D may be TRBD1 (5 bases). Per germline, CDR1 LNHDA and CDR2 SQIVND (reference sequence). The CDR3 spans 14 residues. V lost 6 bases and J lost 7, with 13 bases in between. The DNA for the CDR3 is TGTGCCAGTAGCCGGGACGGACAAAATTCACCCCTCCACTTT. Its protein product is CASSRDGQNSPLHF.